This T cell receptor beta chain was captured in a study of beta chain features in type 1 diabetes. Study-wide results and caveats: Type 1 diabetes patients had fewer VDJ junction insertions and more deletions.

All of the isolated RNA was reverse transcribed, so expressed TCRB transcripts were sequenced. The average read count of naive, central memory and regulatory T cell samples was several million. Clones were read by immunoSEQ multiplex PCR, and TCRdb kept only the in-frame ones, dropping some. This sample has about 900,000 clones, with 17% found just once. This clone appeared a few times. Its antigen is undetermined. Germline V gene sequence: CDR1 MNHEY, CDR2 SMNVEV (reference sequence). The CDR3 is made up of 15 amino acids. Trimming stripped 6 bases from V and 2 bases from J, with 13 bases between. A single heparinised blood sample, averaging roughly 110 mL, was obtained per donor.

This chain connects TRBV27 to TRBJ2-2; D is uncertain. The source is a woman aged 18-29 years in good health. Sequenced sample: naive CD4+ T cells from blood. CDR3 bases: TGTGCCAGCAGCCCCCCACACGTCAACACCGGGGAGCTGTTTTTT. This encodes CASSPPHVNTGELFF.